This T cell receptor beta chain was recovered during a study of blood T cell repertoires in COVID-19. Two negative PCRs, clearance, or symptom resolution had been documented for recovered Cohort 3 donors. TCRdb's table, derived via immunoSEQ multiplex PCR, lists solely in-frame clones and lacks some. Here the sample spans 250,000 to 300,000 clones, 70% to 90% being singletons. The CDR3 runs 15 residues. Germline assignment: CDR1 SGHVS and CDR2 FQNEAQ. V lost 1 base and J lost 4; bases outside the gene matches: 6. The source is a woman aged 50 to 65 who had recovered from COVID-19. The sample consisted of PBMCs or T cells enriched from blood (not recorded which). The chain joins TRBV7-8 to TRBJ1-1; TRBD1 matches 7 bases. This CDR3 is CASSLVSGGFTEAFF. For the CDR3, the DNA is TGTGCCAGCAGCTTAGTGTCAGGGGGTTTCACTGAAGCTTTCTTT. The full variable domain, rest sourced from reference TRBV7-8 and TRBJ1-1, is GAGVSQSPRYKVAKRGQDVALRCDPISGHVSLFWYQQALGQGPEFLTYFQNEAQLDKSGLPSDRFFAERPEGSVSTLKIQRTQQEDSAVYLCASSLVSGGFTEAFFGQGTRLTVV.